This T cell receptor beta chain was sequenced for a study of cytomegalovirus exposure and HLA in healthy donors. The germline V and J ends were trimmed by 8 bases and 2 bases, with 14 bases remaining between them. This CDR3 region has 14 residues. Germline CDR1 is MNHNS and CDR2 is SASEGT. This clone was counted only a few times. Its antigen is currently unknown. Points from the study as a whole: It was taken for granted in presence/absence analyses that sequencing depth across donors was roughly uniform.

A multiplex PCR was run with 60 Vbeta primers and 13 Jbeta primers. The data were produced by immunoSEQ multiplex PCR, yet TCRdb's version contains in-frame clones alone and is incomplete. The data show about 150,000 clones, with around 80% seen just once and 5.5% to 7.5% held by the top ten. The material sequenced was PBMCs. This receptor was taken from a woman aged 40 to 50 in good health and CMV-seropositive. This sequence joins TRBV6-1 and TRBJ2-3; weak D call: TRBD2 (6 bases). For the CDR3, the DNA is TGTGCCAGCCTTGAGGGACTTAACACAGATACGCAGTATTTT. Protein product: CASLEGLNTDTQYF.